This T cell receptor beta chain was observed in a study of blood T cells in healthy people across ages (dated by TCRdb to 2014 to 2015). Context from the whole study: In model experiments, template switching captured about one uniquely barcoded TCR beta cDNA molecule for every two T cells. Four age groups were formed from the donors: young (average about 15 years), middle-aged (approximately 41), aged (under 70) and long-lived (about 75). To track age-related changes in TCR beta repertoire diversity, the study relied on deep sequencing normalized with unique cDNA molecular identifiers. Two additional independent replicas of 1 million unique cDNA reads from the same blood draw were analyzed for two donors (one aged 18 to 30 and one aged 80 or older). Donors of different ages were randomly distributed across sequencing lanes to avoid experimental bias. The paper's findings and limits, for the study overall: As age increased, observed TCR beta diversity per million T cells dropped in a roughly linear way, and a significant reduction was already evident by age approximately 40. The percentage of naive T cells measured by flow cytometry correlated strongly with observed TCR beta diversity. Conclusive comparison of naive and antigen-experienced compartments was prevented by the profiling of bulk unsorted PBMCs. The CMV infection status of donors was not known, potentially confounding age-related changes in expanded clonotypes. Estimates of total diversity from one million sequenced T cells were regarded as lower bounds and underestimates. The long-lived group showed more naive CD4+ T cells, fewer expanded clones and increased TCR diversity than the aged group, suggesting age selection.

The donors were 40 or so Caucasian individuals from Russia, aged 6 to 90 years, who were systemically healthy. Each donor gave 8 to 10 milliliters of peripheral blood, drawn into EDTA-treated Vacutainer tubes. Ficoll-Paque density-gradient centrifugation was used to isolate PBMCs, with at least 7 million per sample. Trizol reagent was used to extract total RNA from the PBMCs, yielding at least 5 micrograms per sample. For every donor, flow cytometry on a PBMC aliquot measured the percentage of naive CD45RAhigh/CD27high T cells. The germline V gene sets CDR1 to ENHRY and CDR2 to SYGVKD. V loses 5 bases of germline sequence and J loses 0 bases, and the interval between the two ends is 14 bases. Measured from the cysteine to the phenylalanine, the CDR3 is 16 residues long. The read is trimmed to its CDR3 DNA, 48 bases read in frame from base 1. Library creation used 5' RACE. Sequencing instrument: Illumina HiSeq 2500. A second PCR of roughly 6 to 12 cycles was run with a J-beta primer mix and a sample-barcoded 5' primer. A template-switch 5' adaptor carrying 12 random nucleotides introduced a unique molecular identifier onto each TCR beta cDNA molecule. Each sample yielded at least 3 million CDR3-containing paired-end reads. First-strand cDNA synthesis was performed from all RNA using the Mint cDNA synthesis kit, with priming by a TRBC-specific oligonucleotide. After uracil-DNA glycosylase treatment, a first 18-cycle PCR used universal primers M1SS and BC2_uni_R on all cDNA. For the original study's pipeline: Normalization of each sample was performed by random selection of 1 million high-quality reads, each carrying a distinct molecular identifier. Reads with shared molecular identifiers were discarded instead of being binned into consensus sequences. MiTCR, run with a Q25 quality threshold and the strictest error-elimination algorithm, handled CDR3 identification, clonotype clustering and error correction. Lower-bound total TCR beta diversity was estimated with a nonparametric unseen species model using Euler transformation. TCRdb redid the processing of the public reads, applying fastp at Q25 and MiXCR, and retained in-frame beta chains. Each CDR3 protein gets just one entry, which takes the most common genes and DNA from the rows behind it. TCRdb, not the original authors, processed these V and J calls. The sample profile shows fewer than 800,000 distinct CDR3 sequences; under 25% of them were found once. The ten biggest clones cover around 3.4% of the sample.

About this clonotype itself: It lacks a known antigen. No much larger clonotype is one base removed from it; base qualities were not supplied.

The source of this sequence is a man aged 65-85 years in good health. The chain is assembled from TRBV10-3 and TRBJ2-1, with no D gene named confidently. The sample comprised blood. The DNA reads as follows: TGTGCCATCAGTTCACAGTCTTTTAGCTCCTACAATGAGCAGTTCTTC. Its product reads: CAISSQSFSSYNEQFF.